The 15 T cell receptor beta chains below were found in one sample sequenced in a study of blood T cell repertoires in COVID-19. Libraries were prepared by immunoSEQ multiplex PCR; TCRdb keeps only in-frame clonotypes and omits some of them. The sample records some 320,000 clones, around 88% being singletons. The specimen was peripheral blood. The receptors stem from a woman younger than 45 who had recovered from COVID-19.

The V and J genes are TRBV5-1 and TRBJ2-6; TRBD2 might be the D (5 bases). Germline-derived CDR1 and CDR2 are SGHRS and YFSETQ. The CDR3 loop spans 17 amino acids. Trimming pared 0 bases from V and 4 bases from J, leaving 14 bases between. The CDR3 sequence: CASSLGPRGTGANVLTF. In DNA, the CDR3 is TGCGCCAGCAGCTTGGGGCCCCGGGGTACCGGGGCCAACGTCCTGACTTTC.

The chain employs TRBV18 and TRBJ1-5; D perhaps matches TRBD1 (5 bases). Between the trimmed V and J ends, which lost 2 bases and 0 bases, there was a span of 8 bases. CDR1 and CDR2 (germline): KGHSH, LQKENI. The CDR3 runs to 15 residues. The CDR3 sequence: CASSPTGSSNQPQHF. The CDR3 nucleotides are TGTGCCAGCTCACCAACAGGCTCTAGCAATCAGCCCCAGCATTTT.

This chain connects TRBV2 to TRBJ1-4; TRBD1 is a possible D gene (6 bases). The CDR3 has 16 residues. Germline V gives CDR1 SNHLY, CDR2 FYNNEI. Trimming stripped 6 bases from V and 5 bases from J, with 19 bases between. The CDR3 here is CASSPWGGSVNEKLFF. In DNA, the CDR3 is TGTGCCAGCAGCCCCTGGGGGGGCTCGGTGAATGAAAAACTGTTTTTT. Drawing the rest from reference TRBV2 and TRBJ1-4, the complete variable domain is EPEVTQTPSHQVTQMGQEVILRCVPISNHLYFYWYRQILGQKVEFLVSFYNNEISEKSEIFDDQFSVERPDGSNFTLKIRSTKLEDSAMYFCASSPWGGSVNEKLFFGSGTQLSVL.

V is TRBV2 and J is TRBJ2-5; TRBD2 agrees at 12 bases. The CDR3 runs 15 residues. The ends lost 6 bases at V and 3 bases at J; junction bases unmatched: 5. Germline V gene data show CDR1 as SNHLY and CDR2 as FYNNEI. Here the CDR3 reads CASRDRTSGKETQYF. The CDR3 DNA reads TGTGCCAGCAGAGACAGGACTAGCGGGAAAGAGACCCAGTACTTC.

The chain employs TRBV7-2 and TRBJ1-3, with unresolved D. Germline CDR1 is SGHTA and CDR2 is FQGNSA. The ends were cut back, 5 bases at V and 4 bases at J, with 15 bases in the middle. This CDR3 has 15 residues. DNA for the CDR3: TGTGCCAGCAGCCCCCCCGGAACAGTCGGAAACACCATATATTTT. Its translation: CASSPPGTVGNTIYF.

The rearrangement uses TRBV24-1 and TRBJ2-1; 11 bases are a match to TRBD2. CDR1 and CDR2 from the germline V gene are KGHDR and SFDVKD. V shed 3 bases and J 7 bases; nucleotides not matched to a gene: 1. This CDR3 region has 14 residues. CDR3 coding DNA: TGTGCCACCAGTGATCGACTAGCGGGGAATGAGCAGTTCTTC. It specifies CATSDRLAGNEQFF.

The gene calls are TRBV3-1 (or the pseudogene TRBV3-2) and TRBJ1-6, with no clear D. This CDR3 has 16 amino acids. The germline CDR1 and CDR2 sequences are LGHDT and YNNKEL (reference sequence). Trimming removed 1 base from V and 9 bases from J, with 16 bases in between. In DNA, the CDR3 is TGTGCCAGCAGCCAAGTGAGATCCCTGCTCGGTTCACCCCTCCACTTT. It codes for CASSQVRSLLGSPLHF.

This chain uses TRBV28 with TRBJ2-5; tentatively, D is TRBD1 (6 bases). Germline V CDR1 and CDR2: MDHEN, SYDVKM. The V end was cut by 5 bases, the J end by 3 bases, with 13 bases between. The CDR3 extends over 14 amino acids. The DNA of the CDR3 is TGTGCCAGCAGTCCCGGGACACCCGAAGAGACCCAGTACTTC. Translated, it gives CASSPGTPEETQYF.

CDR3 DNA sequence: TGTGCCAGTAGTATTGGCCTGAGGGCTGGCTACACCTTC. Translated, it gives CASSIGLRAGYTF. V and J are TRBV19 and TRBJ1-2, with D unresolved. V was trimmed by 3 bases and J by 7 bases, leaving 12 bases between them. Germline V gene sequence: CDR1 LNHDA, CDR2 SQIVND (reference sequence). This CDR3 has 13 residues.

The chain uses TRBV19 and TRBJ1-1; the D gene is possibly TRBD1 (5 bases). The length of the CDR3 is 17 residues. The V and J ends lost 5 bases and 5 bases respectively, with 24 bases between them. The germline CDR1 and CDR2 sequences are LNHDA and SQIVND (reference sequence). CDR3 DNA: TGTGCCAGTAGTCTCAGTGGGGCGGGGAGGGCGGAAACTGAAGCTTTCTTT. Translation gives CASSLSGAGRAETEAFF. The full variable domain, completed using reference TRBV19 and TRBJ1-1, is DGGITQSPKYLFRKEGQNVTLSCEQNLNHDAMYWYRQDPGQGLRLIYYSQIVNDFQKGDIAEGYSVSREKKESFPLTVTSAQKNPTAFYLCASSLSGAGRAETEAFFGQGTRLTVV.

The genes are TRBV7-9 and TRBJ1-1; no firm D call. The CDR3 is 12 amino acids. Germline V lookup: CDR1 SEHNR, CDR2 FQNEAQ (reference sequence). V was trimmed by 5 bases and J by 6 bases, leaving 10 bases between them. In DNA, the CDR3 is TGTGCCAGCAGCAAACAGCCCCCTGAAGCTTTCTTT. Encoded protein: CASSKQPPEAFF.

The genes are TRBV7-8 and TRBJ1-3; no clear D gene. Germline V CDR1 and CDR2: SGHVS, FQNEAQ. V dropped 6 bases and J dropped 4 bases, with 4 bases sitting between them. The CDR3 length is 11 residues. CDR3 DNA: TGTGCCAGCAGTTCAGGAAACACCATATATTTT. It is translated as CASSSGNTIYF.

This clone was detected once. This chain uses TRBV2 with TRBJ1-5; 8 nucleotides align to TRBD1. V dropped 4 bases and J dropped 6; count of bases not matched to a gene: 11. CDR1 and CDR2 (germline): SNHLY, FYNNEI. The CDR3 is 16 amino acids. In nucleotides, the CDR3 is TGTGCCAGCAGTGTTCCGGTAGCAGGGGGCGGTCAGCCCCAGCATTTT. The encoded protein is CASSVPVAGGGQPQHF.

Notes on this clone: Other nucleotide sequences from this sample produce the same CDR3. CDR3 DNA: TGCGCCAGCAGCCCCGGACAGGGCGCAACTAATGAAAAACTGTTTTTT. This codes for CASSPGQGATNEKLFF. V usage is TRBV5-1 and J usage is TRBJ1-4, with TRBD1 matching over 8 bases. The CDR3 has 16 amino acids. Germline trimming cut 4 bases from V and 0 bases from J; bases unmatched to any gene: 5. The germline V gene encodes CDR1 SGHRS and CDR2 YFSETQ.

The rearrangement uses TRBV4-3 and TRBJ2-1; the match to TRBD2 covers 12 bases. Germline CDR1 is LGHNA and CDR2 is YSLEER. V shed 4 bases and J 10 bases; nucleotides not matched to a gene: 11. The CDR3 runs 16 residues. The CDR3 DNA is TGCGCCAGCAGCCCCCGGGCTAGCGGGGGGGCAGTGGAGCAGTTCTTC. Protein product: CASSPRASGGAVEQFF.